This TCR beta chain originates from a study of human T cells and chemical hapten exposure. About the study: All through the approximately 24-week study, the scalp of each patient received diphenylcyclopropenone doses weekly. Overall study results and limits: The count of PT1 expanded TCRs correlated positively with patch test score. TCRs whose frequency exceeded 1 in 1000 remained the same following DPC sensitization.

In the library, unique molecular identifiers were attached to individual cDNA molecules. In TCRdb, the RACE reads were re-called with MiXCR into one record per CDR3 protein. This sample has 70,000 to 75,000 distinct CDR3 sequences, with more than 30% found just once. The CDR3 length is 19 residues. CDR1 and CDR2 (germline): SQVTM, ANQGSEA. Trimming removed 4 bases at V and 0 bases at J, with 26 bases between. Time point defined: patch test 1, 2 weeks after DPC sensitization. Treatment: therapeutic diphenylcyclopropenone sensitization with weekly scalp DPC. About this clonotype: Its antigen is as yet unknown.

The receptor's source is a man aged 40-49 years with alopecia areata. Some clones in this sample may be carry-over from other donors' samples. The chain combines TRBV29-1 with TRBJ2-3, with D perhaps TRBD1 or TRBD2 (5 bases each). The sample consisted of whole blood, taken in connection with sensitization to the hapten diphenylcyclopropenone (DPC). CDR3 bases: TGCAGCGTTGTGTTTTGGGACGCTTCAGAAACTACTAGCACAGATACGCAGTATTTT. This codes for CSVVFWDASETTSTDTQYF.